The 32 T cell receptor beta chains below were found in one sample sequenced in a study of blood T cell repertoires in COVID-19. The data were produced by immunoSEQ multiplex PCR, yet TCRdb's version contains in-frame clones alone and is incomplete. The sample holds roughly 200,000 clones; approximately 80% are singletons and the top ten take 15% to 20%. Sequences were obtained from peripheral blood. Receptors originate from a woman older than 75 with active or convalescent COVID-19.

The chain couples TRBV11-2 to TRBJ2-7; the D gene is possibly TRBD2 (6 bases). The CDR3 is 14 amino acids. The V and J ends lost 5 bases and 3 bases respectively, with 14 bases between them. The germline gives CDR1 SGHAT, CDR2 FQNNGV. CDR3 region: CASSTNSGVYEQYF. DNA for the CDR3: TGTGCCAGCAGCACAAACTCGGGAGTCTACGAGCAGTACTTC.

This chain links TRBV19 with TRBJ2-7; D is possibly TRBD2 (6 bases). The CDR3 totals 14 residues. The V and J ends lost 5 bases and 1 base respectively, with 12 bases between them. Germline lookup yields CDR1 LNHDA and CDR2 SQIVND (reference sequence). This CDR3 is CASSAGPGSYEQYF. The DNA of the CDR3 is TGTGCCAGTAGTGCGGGGCCGGGTTCCTACGAGCAGTACTTC.

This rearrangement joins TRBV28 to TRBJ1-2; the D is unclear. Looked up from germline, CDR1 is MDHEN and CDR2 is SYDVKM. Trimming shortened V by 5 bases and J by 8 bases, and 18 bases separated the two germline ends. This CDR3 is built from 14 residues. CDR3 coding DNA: TGTGCCAGCAGTCTACCGGGAGAGACGAAAGGCTACACCTTC. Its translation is CASSLPGETKGYTF.

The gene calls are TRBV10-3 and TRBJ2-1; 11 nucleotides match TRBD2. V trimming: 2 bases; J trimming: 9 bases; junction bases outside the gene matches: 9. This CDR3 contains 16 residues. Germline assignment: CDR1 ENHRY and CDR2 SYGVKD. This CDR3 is CAISETSGGGSSEQFF. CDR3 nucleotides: TGTGCCATCAGTGAGACTAGCGGGGGCGGCTCCAGTGAGCAGTTCTTC.

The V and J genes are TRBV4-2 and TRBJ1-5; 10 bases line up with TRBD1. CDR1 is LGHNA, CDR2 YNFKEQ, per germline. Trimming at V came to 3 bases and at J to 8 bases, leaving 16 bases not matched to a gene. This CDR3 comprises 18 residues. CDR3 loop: CASSQAGTGVSEGEPQHF. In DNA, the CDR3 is TGTGCCAGCAGCCAGGCCGGGACAGGGGTTTCGGAGGGTGAGCCCCAGCATTTT.

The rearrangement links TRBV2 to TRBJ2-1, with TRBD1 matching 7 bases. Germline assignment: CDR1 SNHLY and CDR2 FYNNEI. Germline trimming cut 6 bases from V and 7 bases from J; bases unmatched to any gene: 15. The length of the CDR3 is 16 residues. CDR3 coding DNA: TGTGCCAGCAGCCGGGACAGCCTTTCCTCGGGGAATGAGCAGTTCTTC. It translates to CASSRDSLSSGNEQFF.

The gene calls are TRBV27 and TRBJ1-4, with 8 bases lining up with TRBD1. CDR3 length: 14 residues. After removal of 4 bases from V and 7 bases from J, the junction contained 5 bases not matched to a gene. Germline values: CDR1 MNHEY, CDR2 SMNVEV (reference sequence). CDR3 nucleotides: TGTGCCAGCAGTTCGCAGGGGGCGAGTGAAAAACTGTTTTTT. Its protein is CASSSQGASEKLFF.

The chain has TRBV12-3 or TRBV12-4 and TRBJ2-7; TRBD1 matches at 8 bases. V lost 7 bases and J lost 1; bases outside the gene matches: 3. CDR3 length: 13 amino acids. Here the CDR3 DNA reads TGTGCCAGCACTCAGGGGGCTTCCTACGAGCAGTACTTC. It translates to CASTQGASYEQYF.

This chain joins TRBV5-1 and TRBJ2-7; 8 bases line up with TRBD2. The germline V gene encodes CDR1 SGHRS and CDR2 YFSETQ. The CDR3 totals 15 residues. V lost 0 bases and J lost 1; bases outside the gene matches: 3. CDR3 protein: CASSLGVAGSYEQYF. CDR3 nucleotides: TGCGCCAGCAGCTTGGGAGTAGCGGGGTCCTACGAGCAGTACTTC.

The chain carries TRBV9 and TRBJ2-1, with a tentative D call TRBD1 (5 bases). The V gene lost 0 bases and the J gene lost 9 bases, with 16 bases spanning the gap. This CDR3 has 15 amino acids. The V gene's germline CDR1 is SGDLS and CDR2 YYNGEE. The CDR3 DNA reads TGTGCCAGCAGCGTAGGTAGGGGCGTAAATCGTGAGCAGTTCTTC. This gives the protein CASSVGRGVNREQFF.

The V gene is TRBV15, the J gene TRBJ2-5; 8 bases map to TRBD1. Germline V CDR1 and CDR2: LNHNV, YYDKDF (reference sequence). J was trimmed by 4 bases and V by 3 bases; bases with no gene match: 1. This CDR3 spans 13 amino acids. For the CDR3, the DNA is TGTGCCACCAGCAGTCAGGGGGCAGAGACCCAGTACTTC. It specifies CATSSQGAETQYF.

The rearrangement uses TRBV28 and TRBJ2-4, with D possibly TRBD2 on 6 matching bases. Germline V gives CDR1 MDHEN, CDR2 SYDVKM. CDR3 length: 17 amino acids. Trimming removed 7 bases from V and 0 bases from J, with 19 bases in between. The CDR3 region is CASTSAGTGRAKNIQYF. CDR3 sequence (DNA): TGTGCCAGCACTAGTGCCGGGACTGGTAGAGCCAAAAACATTCAGTACTTC.

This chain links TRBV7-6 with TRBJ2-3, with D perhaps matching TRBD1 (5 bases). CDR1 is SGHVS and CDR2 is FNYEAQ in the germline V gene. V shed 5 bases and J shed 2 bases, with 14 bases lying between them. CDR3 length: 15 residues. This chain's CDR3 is CASSPPQGPTDTQYF. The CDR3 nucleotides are TGTGCCAGCAGCCCCCCCCAGGGTCCCACAGATACGCAGTATTTT. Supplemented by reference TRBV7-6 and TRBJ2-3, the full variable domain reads GAGVSQSPRYKVTKRGQDVALRCDPISGHVSLYWYRQALGQGPEFLTYFNYEAQQDKSGLPNDRFSAERPEGSISTLTIQRTEQRDSAMYRCASSPPQGPTDTQYFGPGTRLTVL.

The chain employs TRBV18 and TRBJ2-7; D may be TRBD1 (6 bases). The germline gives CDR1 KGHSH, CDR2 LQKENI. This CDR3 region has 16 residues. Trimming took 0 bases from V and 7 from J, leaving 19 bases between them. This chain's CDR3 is CASSPPSRGSNGEQYF. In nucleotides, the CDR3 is TGTGCCAGCTCACCACCGTCTAGGGGGAGCAACGGGGAGCAGTACTTC.

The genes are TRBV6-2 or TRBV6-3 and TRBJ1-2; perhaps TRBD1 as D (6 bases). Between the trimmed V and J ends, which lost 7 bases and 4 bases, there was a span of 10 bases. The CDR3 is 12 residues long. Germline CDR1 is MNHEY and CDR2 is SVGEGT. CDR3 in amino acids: CASTPGAYGYTF. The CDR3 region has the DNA TGTGCCAGCACCCCGGGGGCCTATGGCTACACCTTC.

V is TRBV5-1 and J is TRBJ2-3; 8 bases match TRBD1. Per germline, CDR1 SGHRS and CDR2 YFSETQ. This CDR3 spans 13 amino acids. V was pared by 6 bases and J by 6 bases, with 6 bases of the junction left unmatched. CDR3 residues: CASTTGGPDTQYF. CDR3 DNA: TGCGCCAGCACTACAGGGGGGCCGGATACGCAGTATTTT.

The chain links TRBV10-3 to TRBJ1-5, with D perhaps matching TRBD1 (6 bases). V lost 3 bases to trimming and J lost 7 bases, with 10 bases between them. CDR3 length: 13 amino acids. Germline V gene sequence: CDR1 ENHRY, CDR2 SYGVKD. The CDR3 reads CAISETGFQPQHF. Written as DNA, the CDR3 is TGTGCCATCAGTGAAACAGGGTTCCAGCCCCAGCATTTT.

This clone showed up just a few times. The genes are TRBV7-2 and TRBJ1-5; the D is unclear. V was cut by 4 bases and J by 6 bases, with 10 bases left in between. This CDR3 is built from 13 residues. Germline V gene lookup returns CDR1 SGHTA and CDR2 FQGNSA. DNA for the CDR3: TGTGCCAGCAGCTCCCATCGGAGTCAGCCCCAGCATTTT. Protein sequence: CASSSHRSQPQHF.

CDR3: CASSPSAGGPSEQFF. The DNA of the CDR3 is TGTGCCAGCAGTCCCTCAGCGGGAGGGCCCAGTGAGCAGTTCTTC. This chain connects TRBV27 to TRBJ2-1; 10 bases align to TRBD2. Germline V gene sequence: CDR1 MNHEY, CDR2 SMNVEV (reference sequence). V dropped 5 bases and J dropped 9; count of bases not matched to a gene: 10. The CDR3 is made up of 15 amino acids.

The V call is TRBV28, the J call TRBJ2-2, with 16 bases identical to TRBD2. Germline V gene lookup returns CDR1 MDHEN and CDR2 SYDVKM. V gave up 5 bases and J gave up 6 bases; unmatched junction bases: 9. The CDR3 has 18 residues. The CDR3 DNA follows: TGTGCCAGCAGTCTAACCACCGGGACTAGCGGGGGGGCCGGGGAGCTGTTTTTT. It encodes CASSLTTGTSGGAGELFF.

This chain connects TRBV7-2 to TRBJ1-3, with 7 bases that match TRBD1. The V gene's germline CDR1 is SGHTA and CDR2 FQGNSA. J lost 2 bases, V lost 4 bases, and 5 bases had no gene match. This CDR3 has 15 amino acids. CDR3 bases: TGTGCCAGCAGCTCATGGGGACAGCCTGGAAACACCATATATTTT. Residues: CASSSWGQPGNTIYF.

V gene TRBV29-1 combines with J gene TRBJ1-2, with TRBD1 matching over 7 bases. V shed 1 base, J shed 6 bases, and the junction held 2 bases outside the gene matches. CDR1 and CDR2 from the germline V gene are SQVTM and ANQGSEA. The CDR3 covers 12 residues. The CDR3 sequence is CSVEGGGHGYTF. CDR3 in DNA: TGCAGCGTTGAAGGAGGGGGCCATGGCTACACCTTC.

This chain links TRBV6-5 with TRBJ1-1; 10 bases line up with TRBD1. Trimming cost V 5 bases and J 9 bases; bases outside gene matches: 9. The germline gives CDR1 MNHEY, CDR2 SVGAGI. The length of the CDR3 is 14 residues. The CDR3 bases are TGTGCCAGCAGTCAGAGGACAGGGGGTTTTAAAGCTTTCTTT. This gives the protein CASSQRTGGFKAFF.

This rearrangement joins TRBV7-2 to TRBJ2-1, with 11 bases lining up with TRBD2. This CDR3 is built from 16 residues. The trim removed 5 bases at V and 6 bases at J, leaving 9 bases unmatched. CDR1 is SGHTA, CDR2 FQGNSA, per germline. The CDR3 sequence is CASSPPTSGAPNEQFF. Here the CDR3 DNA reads TGTGCCAGCAGCCCCCCGACTAGCGGGGCCCCCAATGAGCAGTTCTTC.

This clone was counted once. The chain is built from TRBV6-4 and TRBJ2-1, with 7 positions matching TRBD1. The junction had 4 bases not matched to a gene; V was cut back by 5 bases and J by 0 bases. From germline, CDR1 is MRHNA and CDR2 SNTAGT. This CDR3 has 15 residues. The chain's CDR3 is CASSPTGSSYNEQFF. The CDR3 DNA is TGTGCCAGCAGTCCGACAGGGAGCTCCTACAATGAGCAGTTCTTC.

CDR3 residues: CASSPTRDTQYF. As DNA, the CDR3 is TGTGCCAGCAGTCCCACTAGGGATACGCAGTATTTT. The genes are TRBV12-3 or TRBV12-4 and TRBJ2-3; D may be TRBD2 (5 bases). Trimming cost V 5 bases and J 6 bases, with 9 bases left between them. The CDR3 extends over 12 amino acids.

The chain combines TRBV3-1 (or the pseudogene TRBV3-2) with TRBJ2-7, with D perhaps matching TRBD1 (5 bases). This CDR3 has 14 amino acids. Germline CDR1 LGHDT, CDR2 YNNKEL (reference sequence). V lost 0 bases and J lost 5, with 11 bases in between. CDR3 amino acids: CASSQEFTGHEQYF. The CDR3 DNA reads TGTGCCAGCAGCCAAGAATTCACAGGCCACGAGCAGTACTTC.

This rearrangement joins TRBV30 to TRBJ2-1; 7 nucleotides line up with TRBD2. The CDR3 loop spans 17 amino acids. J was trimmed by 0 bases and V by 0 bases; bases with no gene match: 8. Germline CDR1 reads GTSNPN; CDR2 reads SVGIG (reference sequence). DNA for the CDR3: TGTGCCTGGAGTGTAAGGGCTAGCGGCCCCTCCTACAATGAGCAGTTCTTC. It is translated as CAWSVRASGPSYNEQFF. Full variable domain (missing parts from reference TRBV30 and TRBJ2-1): SQTIHQWPATLVQPVGSPLSLECTVEGTSNPNLYWYRQAAGRGLQLLFYSVGIGQISSEVPQNLSASRPQDRQFILSSKKLLLSDSGFYLCAWSVRASGPSYNEQFFGPGTRLTVL.

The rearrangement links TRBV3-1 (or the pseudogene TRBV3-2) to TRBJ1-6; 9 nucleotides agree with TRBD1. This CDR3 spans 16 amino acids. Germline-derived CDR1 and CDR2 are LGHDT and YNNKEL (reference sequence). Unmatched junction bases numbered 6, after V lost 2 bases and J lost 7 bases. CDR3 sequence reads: CASSQSWTGENSPLHF. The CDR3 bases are TGTGCCAGCAGCCAATCTTGGACAGGGGAGAATTCACCCCTCCACTTT.

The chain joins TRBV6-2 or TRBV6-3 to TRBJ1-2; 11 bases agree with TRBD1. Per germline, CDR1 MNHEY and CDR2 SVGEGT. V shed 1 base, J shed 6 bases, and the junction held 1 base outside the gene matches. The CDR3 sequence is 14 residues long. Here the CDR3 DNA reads TGTGCCAGCAGTTACTTGGACAGGGGGCATGGCTACACCTTC. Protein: CASSYLDRGHGYTF.

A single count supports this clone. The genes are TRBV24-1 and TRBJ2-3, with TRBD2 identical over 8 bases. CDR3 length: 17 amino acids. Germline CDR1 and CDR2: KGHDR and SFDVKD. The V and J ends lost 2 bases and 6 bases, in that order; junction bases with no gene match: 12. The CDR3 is CATSDSTDPSGSDTQYF. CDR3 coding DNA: TGTGCCACCAGTGATTCCACAGACCCCAGCGGGAGTGATACGCAGTATTTT.

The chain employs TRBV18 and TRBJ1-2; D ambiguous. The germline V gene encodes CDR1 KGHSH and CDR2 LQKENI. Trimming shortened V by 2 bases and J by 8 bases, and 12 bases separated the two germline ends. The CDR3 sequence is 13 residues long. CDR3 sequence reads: CASSPIGEGGYTF. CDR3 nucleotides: TGTGCCAGCTCACCAATCGGGGAAGGGGGCTACACCTTC.